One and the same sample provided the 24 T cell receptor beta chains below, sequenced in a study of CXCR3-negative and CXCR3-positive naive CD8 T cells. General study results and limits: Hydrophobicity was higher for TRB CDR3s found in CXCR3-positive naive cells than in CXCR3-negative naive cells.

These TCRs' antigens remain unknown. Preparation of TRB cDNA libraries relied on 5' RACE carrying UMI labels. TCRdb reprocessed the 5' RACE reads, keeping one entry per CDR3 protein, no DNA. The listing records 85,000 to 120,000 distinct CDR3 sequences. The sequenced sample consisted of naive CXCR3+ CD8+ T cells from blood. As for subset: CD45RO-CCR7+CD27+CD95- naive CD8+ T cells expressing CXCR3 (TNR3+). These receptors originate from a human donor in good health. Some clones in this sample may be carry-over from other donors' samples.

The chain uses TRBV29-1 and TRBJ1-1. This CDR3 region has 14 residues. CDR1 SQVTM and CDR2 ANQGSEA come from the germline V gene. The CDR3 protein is CSVDMGWVNTEAFF. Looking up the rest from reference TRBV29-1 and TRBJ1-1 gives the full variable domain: SAVISQKPSRDICQRGTSLTIQCQVDSQVTMMFWYRQQPGQSLTLIATANQGSEATYESGFVIDKFPISRPNLTFSTLTVSNMSPEDSSIYLCSVDMGWVNTEAFFGQGTRLTVV.

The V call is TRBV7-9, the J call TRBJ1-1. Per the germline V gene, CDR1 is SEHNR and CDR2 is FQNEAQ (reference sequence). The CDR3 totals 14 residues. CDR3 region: CASSRLSENLEAFF.

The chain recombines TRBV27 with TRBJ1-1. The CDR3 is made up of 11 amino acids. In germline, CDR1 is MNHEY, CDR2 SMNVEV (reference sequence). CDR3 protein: CASRGWTEAFF.

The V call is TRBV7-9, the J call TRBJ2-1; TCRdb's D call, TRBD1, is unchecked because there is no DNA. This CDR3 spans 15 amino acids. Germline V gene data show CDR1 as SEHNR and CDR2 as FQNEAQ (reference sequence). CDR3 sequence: CASSFTGAAYNEQFF.

The CDR3 sequence is CASSLSGAEAFF. The chain carries TRBV12-3 or TRBV12-4 and TRBJ1-1. CDR3 size: 12 residues.

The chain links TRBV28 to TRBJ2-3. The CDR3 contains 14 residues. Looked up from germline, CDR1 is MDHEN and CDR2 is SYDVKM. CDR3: CASRGIWGTDTQYF.

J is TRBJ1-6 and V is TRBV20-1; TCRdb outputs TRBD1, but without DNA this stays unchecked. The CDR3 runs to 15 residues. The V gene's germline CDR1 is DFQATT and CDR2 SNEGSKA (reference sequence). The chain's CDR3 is CSASDYRGDNSPLHF.

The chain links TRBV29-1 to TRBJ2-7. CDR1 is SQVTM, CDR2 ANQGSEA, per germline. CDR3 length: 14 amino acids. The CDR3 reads CSVEGHRGLYEQYF.

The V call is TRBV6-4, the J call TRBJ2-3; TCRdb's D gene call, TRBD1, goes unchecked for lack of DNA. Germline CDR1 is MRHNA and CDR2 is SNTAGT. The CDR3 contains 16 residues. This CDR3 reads CASSESPGGNTDTQYF.

CDR3 loop: CASSSMTGGDRADTGELFF. This chain joins TRBV28 and TRBJ2-2; there is no DNA to check the TCRdb D call of TRBD1. The V gene's germline CDR1 is MDHEN and CDR2 SYDVKM. The CDR3 covers 19 residues.

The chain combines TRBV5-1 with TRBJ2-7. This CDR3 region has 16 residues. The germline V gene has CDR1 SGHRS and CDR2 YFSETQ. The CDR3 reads CASSLGPTDLGYEQYF.

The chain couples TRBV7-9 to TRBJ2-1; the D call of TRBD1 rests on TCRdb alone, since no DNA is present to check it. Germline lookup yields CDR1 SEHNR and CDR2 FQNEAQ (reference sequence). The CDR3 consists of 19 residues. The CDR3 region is CASSLRGAAHGESYNEQFF. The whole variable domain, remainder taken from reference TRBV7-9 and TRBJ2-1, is DTGVSQNPRHKITKRGQNVTFRCDPISEHNRLYWYRQTLGQGPEFLTYFQNEAQLEKSRLLSDRFSAERPKGSFSTLEIQRTEQGDSAMYLCASSLRGAAHGESYNEQFFGPGTRLTVL.

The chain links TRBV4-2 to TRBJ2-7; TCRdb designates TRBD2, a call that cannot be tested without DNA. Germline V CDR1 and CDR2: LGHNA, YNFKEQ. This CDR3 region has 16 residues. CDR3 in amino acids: CASSQAHGGPAYEQYF.

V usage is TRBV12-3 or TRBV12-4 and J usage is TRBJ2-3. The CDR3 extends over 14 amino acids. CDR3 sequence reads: CASSSSGRSNTQYF.

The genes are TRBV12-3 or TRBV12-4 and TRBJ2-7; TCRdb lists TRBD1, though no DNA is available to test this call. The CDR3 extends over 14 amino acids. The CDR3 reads CASSSRDKPYEQYF.

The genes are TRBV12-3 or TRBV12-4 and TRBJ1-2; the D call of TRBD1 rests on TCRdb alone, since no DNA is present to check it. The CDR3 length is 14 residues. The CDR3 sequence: CASSPGQGGYGYTF.

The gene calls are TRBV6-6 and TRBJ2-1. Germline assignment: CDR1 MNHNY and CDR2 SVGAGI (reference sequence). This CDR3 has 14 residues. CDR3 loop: CASSYLVGNNEQFF.

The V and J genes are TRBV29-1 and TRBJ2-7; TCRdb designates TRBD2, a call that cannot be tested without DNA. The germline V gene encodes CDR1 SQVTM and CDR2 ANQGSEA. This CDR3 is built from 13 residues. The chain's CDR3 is CSASGGVAYEQYF.

The CDR3 reads CATSRSGSGEEQYF. V is TRBV15 and J is TRBJ2-7; as DNA is missing, the TRBD2 call by TCRdb cannot be tested. Germline-derived CDR1 and CDR2 are LNHNV and YYDKDF (reference sequence). The CDR3 is 14 residues long. Drawing the rest from reference TRBV15 and TRBJ2-7, the complete variable domain is DAMVIQNPRYQVTQFGKPVTLSCSQTLNHNVMYWYQQKSSQAPKLLFHYYDKDFNNEADTPDNFQSRRPNTSFCFLDIRSPGLGDTAMYLCATSRSGSGEEQYFGPGTRLTVT.

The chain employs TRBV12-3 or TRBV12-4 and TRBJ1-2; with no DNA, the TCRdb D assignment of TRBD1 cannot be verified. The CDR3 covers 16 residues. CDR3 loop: CASSYTTGGSGYGYTF.

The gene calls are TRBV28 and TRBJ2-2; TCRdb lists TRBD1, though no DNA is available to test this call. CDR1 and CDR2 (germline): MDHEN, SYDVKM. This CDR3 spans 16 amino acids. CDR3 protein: CASSRGDGGSTGELFF.

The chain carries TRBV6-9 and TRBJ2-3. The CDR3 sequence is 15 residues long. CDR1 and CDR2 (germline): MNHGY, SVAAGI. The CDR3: CASSRTEAVSRTQYF.

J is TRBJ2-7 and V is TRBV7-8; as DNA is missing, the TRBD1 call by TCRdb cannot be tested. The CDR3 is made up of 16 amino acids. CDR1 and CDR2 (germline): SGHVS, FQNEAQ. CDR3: CASSTPWGTDFYEQYF.

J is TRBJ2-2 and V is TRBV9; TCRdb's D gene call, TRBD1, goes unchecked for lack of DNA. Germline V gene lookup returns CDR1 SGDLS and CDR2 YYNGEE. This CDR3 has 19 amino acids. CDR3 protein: CASSVGSVGGRENTGELFF.